The next 24 T cell receptor beta chains were all read from a single sample in a study of PD-1 blockade in classical Hodgkin lymphoma. The time point was: cycle 4 day 1 (C4D1), after more than five weeks of nivolumab. Every patient experienced relapse after autologous stem cell transplantation, and brentuximab vedotin exposure varied. The table came from immunoSEQ multiplex PCR; TCRdb's copy has only in-frame clones and leaves some out. Among roughly 96,000 clones listed, approximately 94% were seen once. The sample here was peripheral blood mononuclear cells (PBMCs), taken before the fourth cycle of nivolumab. The receptors come from a human donor with classical Hodgkin lymphoma.

The chain joins TRBV29-1 to TRBJ2-7, with D hard to call. CDR1 is SQVTM and CDR2 is ANQGSEA in the germline V gene. The CDR3 has 10 amino acids. V gave up 5 bases and J gave up 3 bases, with 5 bases separating them. CDR3 DNA: TGCAGCGTTTCGGTCTACGAGCAGTACTTC. It codes for CSVSVYEQYF.

This clone was found once. The chain combines TRBV6-1 with TRBJ2-4; maybe TRBD1 (5 bases). Germline CDR1 MNHNS, CDR2 SASEGT. Trimming removed 3 bases from V and 5 bases from J, with 11 bases in between. The CDR3 length is 14 residues. CDR3 sequence reads: CASSEDTSQNIQYF. CDR3 DNA: TGTGCCAGCAGTGAGGACACCAGCCAAAACATTCAGTACTTC.

This chain connects TRBV4-2 to TRBJ2-7; TRBD2 matches at 9 bases. The V segment lost 0 bases and the J segment 0 bases; nucleotides outside the gene matches: 6. CDR1 is LGHNA and CDR2 is YNFKEQ in the germline V gene. This CDR3 is built from 17 residues. The CDR3 DNA is TGTGCCAGCAGCCAAGATCCGGGCGGGAGGGCCTCCTACGAGCAGTACTTC. The encoded protein is CASSQDPGGRASYEQYF.

The chain uses TRBV19 and TRBJ2-1; D is ambiguous. Germline V gives CDR1 LNHDA, CDR2 SQIVND (reference sequence). The CDR3 runs 11 residues. Trimming stripped 2 bases from V and 9 bases from J, with 5 bases between. CDR3 sequence: CASSIRSEQFF. The CDR3 DNA sequence: TGTGCCAGTAGTATAAGGAGTGAGCAGTTCTTC.

CDR3 residues: CASNTGIKTEAFF. The CDR3 DNA reads as TGTGCCAGCAACACAGGGATTAAGACTGAAGCTTTCTTT. This chain joins TRBV6-5 and TRBJ1-1; D might be TRBD1 (6 bases). The CDR3 length is 13 residues. CDR1 and CDR2 (germline): MNHEY, SVGAGI. V dropped 7 bases and J dropped 5 bases, with 14 bases sitting between them.

The chain joins TRBV29-1 to TRBJ2-5; TRBD1 is a possible D gene (6 bases). The CDR3 sequence is 11 residues long. V lost 6 bases, J lost 11 bases, and 16 bases lay in between. Germline-derived CDR1 and CDR2 are SQVTM and ANQGSEA. The CDR3 nucleotides read TGCAGCGTATCGCACAGGGAAGGGCAGTACTTC. Encoded protein: CSVSHREGQYF.

The J gene is TRBJ1-1, the V gene TRBV9; a weak D match, TRBD1 (6 bases). V lost 5 bases and J lost 4, with 15 bases in between. The CDR3 spans 14 residues. From germline, CDR1 is SGDLS and CDR2 YYNGEE. The CDR3 spells CASSVQGRGTEAFF. CDR3 bases: TGTGCCAGCAGTGTACAGGGTCGGGGCACTGAAGCTTTCTTT. Full variable domain (missing parts from reference TRBV9 and TRBJ1-1): DSGVTQTPKHLITATGQRVTLRCSPRSGDLSVYWYQQSLDQGLQFLIQYYNGEERAKGNILERFSAQQFPDLHSELNLSSLELGDSALYFCASSVQGRGTEAFFGQGTRLTVV.

In the case of this clone: The same CDR3 is also encoded by other DNA sequences in this sample. The genes are TRBV6-5 and TRBJ2-7; D is unclear. The V end was cut by 0 bases, the J end by 3 bases, with 6 bases between. CDR3 size: 13 residues. In germline, CDR1 is MNHEY, CDR2 SVGAGI. The CDR3 loop is CASSYSPLYEQYF. In nucleotides, the CDR3 is TGTGCCAGCAGTTACTCTCCCCTCTACGAGCAGTACTTC.

The gene calls are TRBV19 and TRBJ2-2; D perhaps matches TRBD2 (5 bases). CDR3 length: 12 residues. Germline lookup yields CDR1 LNHDA and CDR2 SQIVND (reference sequence). With 7 bases removed from V and 5 bases from J, the gap between germline ends came to 8 bases. This chain's CDR3 is CASMRETGELFF. DNA of the CDR3: TGTGCCAGTATGAGGGAAACCGGGGAGCTGTTTTTT.

The gene calls are TRBV28 and TRBJ2-3, with 9 bases matching TRBD2. The CDR3 loop spans 17 amino acids. Per the germline V gene, CDR1 is MDHEN and CDR2 is SYDVKM. V lost 7 bases to trimming and J lost 4 bases; unmatched junction nucleotides: 15. CDR3 protein: CASTPGSGRLMADTQYF. DNA of the CDR3: TGTGCCAGCACACCGGGGAGCGGGAGGTTAATGGCAGATACGCAGTATTTT.

The chain uses TRBV2 and TRBJ2-5, with D unresolved. Germline V gene data show CDR1 as SNHLY and CDR2 as FYNNEI. V was trimmed by 4 bases and J by 1 base, leaving 10 bases between them. The CDR3 spans 14 residues. The CDR3 nucleotides are TGTGCCAGCAGTGTAGTTAGGATCCAAGAGACCCAGTACTTC. Amino acid sequence: CASSVVRIQETQYF.

The chain uses TRBV2 and TRBJ2-7; TRBD1 matches 9 bases. CDR3 length equals 15 residues. CDR1 and CDR2 (germline): SNHLY, FYNNEI. The J segment lost 5 bases and the V segment lost 8 bases, leaving 13 bases of the junction unmatched. This CDR3 reads CASGGTGSLPHEQYF. As DNA, the CDR3 is TGTGCCAGCGGCGGGACAGGGTCTCTTCCCCACGAGCAGTACTTC.

This chain links TRBV7-9 with TRBJ1-4; 7 nucleotides match TRBD1. The V segment lost 4 bases and the J segment 5 bases; nucleotides outside the gene matches: 10. Germline V lookup: CDR1 SEHNR, CDR2 FQNEAQ (reference sequence). This CDR3 comprises 16 residues. The CDR3 reads CASSSQTGAGNEKLFF. The DNA for the CDR3 is TGTGCCAGCAGCTCGCAAACAGGGGCGGGAAATGAAAAACTGTTTTTT. The full variable domain, in which reference TRBV7-9 and TRBJ1-4 provide the parts outside the CDR3, is DTGVSQNPRHKITKRGQNVTFRCDPISEHNRLYWYRQTLGQGPEFLTYFQNEAQLEKSRLLSDRFSAERPKGSFSTLEIQRTEQGDSAMYLCASSSQTGAGNEKLFFGSGTQLSVL.

The rearrangement uses TRBV5-6 and TRBJ2-7; the D is unclear. The CDR3 totals 11 residues. CDR1 and CDR2 from the germline V gene are SGHDT and YYEEEE. Trimming shortened V by 4 bases and J by 2 bases, and 4 bases separated the two germline ends. CDR3 nucleotides: TGTGCCAGCAGCACTACCTACGAGCAGTACTTC. It is translated as CASSTTYEQYF.

This rearrangement joins TRBV5-1 to TRBJ2-7; D perhaps matches TRBD1 (6 bases). The CDR3 extends over 14 amino acids. Trimming left V 3 bases short and J 6 bases short, with 16 bases between. From germline, CDR1 is SGHRS and CDR2 YFSETQ. The CDR3 sequence: CASSWRTDQGEQYF. CDR3 in DNA: TGCGCCAGCAGCTGGCGGACAGATCAGGGCGAGCAGTACTTC.

The gene calls are TRBV29-1 and TRBJ1-1; 7 positions match TRBD1. CDR3 length: 13 residues. The V gene end was trimmed by 6 bases and the J gene end by 1 base; junction bases not matched to a gene: 5. Germline V gene sequence: CDR1 SQVTM, CDR2 ANQGSEA. The CDR3 sequence: CSVRQGPNTEAFF. Here the CDR3 DNA reads TGCAGCGTCCGACAGGGCCCGAACACTGAAGCTTTCTTT.

The chain is built from TRBV2 and TRBJ2-2; 10 bases match TRBD2. The CDR3 has 18 amino acids. Germline V gives CDR1 SNHLY, CDR2 FYNNEI. Germline trimming cut 7 bases from V and 5 bases from J; bases unmatched to any gene: 16. The CDR3 protein is CASIKNPSGLAETGELFF. Here the CDR3 DNA reads TGTGCCAGCATAAAGAACCCCTCCGGACTAGCGGAAACCGGGGAGCTGTTTTTT.

This clone was recorded a few times. The chain joins TRBV6-1 to TRBJ1-2, with D maybe TRBD1 (6 bases). CDR3 size: 18 residues. Between the trimmed V and J ends, which lost 2 bases and 1 base, there was a span of 20 bases. Germline V gene sequence: CDR1 MNHNS, CDR2 SASEGT. The CDR3 nucleotides are TGTGCCAGCAGTGAATTTGCCGGGGCAGGGGCCCTTAACTATGGCTACACCTTC. Its protein product is CASSEFAGAGALNYGYTF.

This chain connects TRBV5-1 to TRBJ1-1; 10 positions match TRBD1. V shed 4 bases and J 4 bases; nucleotides not matched to a gene: 1. The CDR3 is 13 residues long. The V gene's germline CDR1 is SGHRS and CDR2 YFSETQ. CDR3: CASSDRGRTEAFF. In DNA, the CDR3 is TGCGCCAGCAGCGACAGGGGGCGCACTGAAGCTTTCTTT.

The V call is TRBV6-1, the J call TRBJ1-1; perhaps TRBD1 as D (6 bases). The CDR3 has 14 residues. V was trimmed by 4 bases and J by 1 base, leaving 10 bases between them. CDR1 MNHNS and CDR2 SASEGT come from the germline V gene. The chain's CDR3 is CASSAGVWNTEAFF. CDR3 nucleotides: TGTGCCAGCAGTGCAGGGGTTTGGAACACTGAAGCTTTCTTT.

The rearrangement uses TRBV5-4 and TRBJ2-7; D call uncertain. V was trimmed by 4 bases and J by 5 bases, leaving 13 bases between them. The CDR3 has 13 amino acids. Germline-derived CDR1 and CDR2 are SGHNT and YYREEE (reference sequence). CDR3 DNA: TGTGCCAGCAGCCTTGCCGGCACCAACGAGCAGTACTTC. Translated: CASSLAGTNEQYF.

This clone was seen just once. The chain recombines TRBV5-1 with TRBJ2-3; 8 nucleotides line up with TRBD2. The CDR3 loop spans 15 amino acids. Germline trimming cut 0 bases from V and 5 bases from J; bases unmatched to any gene: 5. The germline gives CDR1 SGHRS, CDR2 YFSETQ. DNA for the CDR3: TGCGCCAGCAGCTTGGTAGGTCTAGCGGGAGATACGCAGTATTTT. Translating it yields CASSLVGLAGDTQYF. The entire variable domain, with the rest obtained from reference TRBV5-1 and TRBJ2-3, is as follows: KAGVTQTPRYLIKTRGQQVTLSCSPISGHRSVSWYQQTPGQGLQFLFEYFSETQRNKGNFPGRFSGRQFSNSRSEMNVSTLELGDSALYLCASSLVGLAGDTQYFGPGTRLTVL.

This chain links TRBV4-1 with TRBJ1-4; D call uncertain. V dropped 0 bases and J dropped 8 bases, with 16 bases sitting between them. This CDR3 spans 16 amino acids. Germline values: CDR1 MGHRA, CDR2 YSYEKL. In DNA, the CDR3 is TGCGCCAGCAGCCAAGATCCAATGGGGATTGGGGAAAAACTGTTTTTT. It translates to CASSQDPMGIGEKLFF.

This clone occurred a few times. The chain combines TRBV5-1 with TRBJ1-1, with 7 bases aligning to TRBD1. CDR3 length: 15 residues. V gave up 0 bases and J gave up 7 bases; unmatched junction bases: 9. Germline CDR1 is SGHRS and CDR2 is YFSETQ. CDR3 residues: CASSLANSGQVEAFF. In DNA, the CDR3 is TGCGCCAGCAGCTTGGCTAATAGTGGACAGGTTGAAGCTTTCTTT.